Sequencing of this T cell receptor (beta chain) was carried out in a study of control samples from healthy donors and cancer patients. The CDR3 runs 15 residues. The germline CDR1 and CDR2 sequences are MDHEN and SYDVKM. V dropped 6 bases and J dropped 3 bases, with 17 bases sitting between them. The repertoire was sequenced with immunoSEQ multiplex PCR; TCRdb's copy has only in-frame clones and lacks some. Counted here are tens of thousands of clones, about 92% occurring once; the ten biggest clones make up approximately 1.5%. This clone showed up just once. This sequence joins TRBV28 and TRBJ1-1; TRBD1 is a possible D gene (6 bases). This receptor was taken from a woman aged 25 to 39 in good health. The sequenced sample was blood. CDR3 sequence (DNA): TGTGCCAGCAGACGCTGGGGGCAGATGGACACTGAAGCTTTCTTT. It yields the protein CASRRWGQMDTEAFF.